The 2 T cell receptor beta chains reported below all come from one sample, sequenced in a study of blood T cell repertoires in COVID-19. TCRdb's table, derived via immunoSEQ multiplex PCR, lists solely in-frame clones and lacks some. The sample contains fewer than 200,000 clones, nearly 90% of which appear only once. Material: peripheral blood. The receptor set was obtained from a man aged 55 to 69 with active or convalescent COVID-19.

CDR3: CASSRPGTYEQYF. DNA of the CDR3: TGTGCCAGCTCACGGCCGGGAACCTACGAGCAGTACTTC. V usage is TRBV18 and J usage is TRBJ2-7; possibly TRBD2 for D (5 bases). V was shortened by 4 bases and J by 2 bases, with 9 bases between the two germline ends. The CDR3 runs to 13 residues. CDR1 and CDR2 from the germline V gene are KGHSH and LQKENI.

This chain links TRBV19 with TRBJ1-5; D remains unclear. V lost 4 bases and J lost 1, with 14 bases in between. CDR1 and CDR2 from the germline V gene are LNHDA and SQIVND (reference sequence). This CDR3 comprises 16 residues. The CDR3 reads CASSSSETRSNQPQHF. The CDR3 coding sequence is TGTGCCAGTAGTAGTTCCGAGACAAGGAGCAATCAGCCCCAGCATTTT.